This is a list of T cell receptor beta chains from one sample in a study of T cells in Graves' hyperthyroidism and ophthalmopathy. TCRdb called the multiplex PCR reads again in MiXCR, with one record for every CDR3 protein. This table has 490,000 or so distinct CDR3 sequences, 46% appearing once. The sample comprised peripheral blood or thyroid tissue (not recorded which). The receptors were gathered from an adult woman with Graves' disease, either hyperthyroidism or ophthalmopathy (not recorded which). Each CDR3 is given with its conserved first and last residue. The D gene is left open where the match is weak. Clone size is not always given. Where it is, it says once, few, many or a class for expanded clones.

>NA|TRBJ2-7|NA|15|TRBV10-3
CAITAERRALYEQYF
TGTGCCATCACAGCCGAAAGGAGGGCCCTCTACGAGCAGTACTTC
>TRBD1|TRBJ1-4|NA|19|TRBV7-2
CASSLAAGKGDSPNEKLFF
TGTGCCAGCAGCTTAGCGGCCGGGAAGGGGGACAGCCCTAATGAAAAACTGTTTTTT
>TRBD1|TRBJ1-1|NA|13|TRBV5-6
CASSAQGRTEAFF
TGTGCCAGCAGCGCACAGGGGAGGACTGAAGCTTTCTTT
>NA|TRBJ1-4|NA|9|TRBV7-2
CASSQESGF
TGTGCCAGCAGCCAAGAGTCAGGGTTT
>NA|TRBJ1-5|NA|18|TRBV7-8
CASSPGARFLNSNQPQHF
TGTGCCAGCAGCCCCGGGGCGCGGTTCCTTAATAGCAATCAGCCCCAGCATTTT
>NA|TRBJ1-2|NA|14|TRBV7-2
CASSLAKGPGGYTF
TGTGCCAGCAGCTTAGCAAAGGGGCCGGGTGGCTACACCTTC
>NA|TRBJ2-1|many|16|TRBV11-2
CASRLWGRSSYNEQFF
TGTGCCAGCAGGCTATGGGGGAGGAGCTCCTACAATGAGCAGTTCTTC
>TRBD2|TRBJ2-6|NA|19|TRBV7-6
CASSAGTHPGGEGANVLTF
TGTGCCAGCAGCGCCGGGACTCACCCCGGGGGGGAGGGGGCCAACGTCCTGACTTTC
>NA|TRBJ1-1|NA|15|TRBV27
CASSLPGMGGTEAFF
TGTGCCAGCAGTTTACCGGGTATGGGGGGGACTGAAGCTTTCTTT
>NA|TRBJ1-2|many|15|TRBV20-1
CSARDLDGSNYGYTF
TGCAGTGCTAGAGATCTGGACGGTTCTAACTATGGCTACACCTTC
>NA|TRBJ2-7|few|15|TRBV10-3
CAISVAQGFPYEQYF
TGTGCCATCAGCGTGGCACAGGGTTTTCCCTACGAGCAGTACTTC
>NA|TRBJ1-1|NA|15|TRBV28
CASTGPGWMNTEAFF
TGTGCCAGCACGGGGCCAGGGTGGATGAACACTGAAGCTTTCTTT
>NA|TRBJ1-3|few|13|TRBV2
CASTLTQDGTIYF
TGTGCCAGCACCCTGACCCAGGACGGCACCATATATTTT
>NA|TRBJ1-4|NA|17|TRBV5-1
CASSPGRNPFTNEKLFF
TGCGCCAGCAGCCCTGGACGGAACCCCTTTACGAATGAAAAACTGTTTTTT
>TRBD1|TRBJ1-5|NA|14|TRBV27
CASRPQTGGQPQHF
TGTGCCAGTCGACCTCAAACAGGGGGACAGCCCCAGCATTTT
>NA|TRBJ2-2|few|16|TRBV4-2
CASSQGSARDTGELFF
TGTGCCAGCAGCCAAGGGTCCGCGAGAGACACCGGGGAGCTGTTTTTT
>NA|TRBJ1-5|NA|13|TRBV7-8
CASSFRFNQSQHF
TGTGCCAGCAGCTTCAGGTTCAATCAGTCCCAGCATTTT
>TRBD1|TRBJ1-1|many|16|TRBV5-1
CASSALQGVGDTEAFF
TGCGCCAGCAGCGCCTTACAGGGGGTCGGCGACACTGAAGCTTTCTTT
>TRBD2|TRBJ2-2|NA|16|TRBV10-3
CAISPQTSGSAGELFF
TGTGCCATCAGCCCACAGACTAGCGGGAGTGCCGGGGAGCTGTTTTTT
>TRBD1|TRBJ1-1|many|11|TRBV7-9
CASSDRGEAFF
TGTGCCAGCAGTGACAGGGGAGAAGCTTTCTTT
>TRBD1|TRBJ1-2|NA|13|TRBV7-9
CASTETGGPGYTF
TGTGCCAGCACCGAAACAGGGGGCCCTGGCTACACCTTC
>TRBD1|TRBJ1-2|NA|14|TRBV29-1
CSAASGTGGDGYTF
TGCAGTGCTGCATCCGGAACAGGGGGCGATGGCTACACCTTC
>NA|TRBJ1-1|NA|13|TRBV6-5
CASRPPRNTEAFF
TGTGCCAGCAGGCCCCCCCGGAACACTGAAGCTTTCTTT
>NA|TRBJ2-7|many|12|TRBV20-1
CSARHYSYEQYF
TGCAGTGCTAGGCACTACTCCTACGAGCAGTACTTC
>TRBD1|TRBJ2-7|once|12|TRBV29-1
CSLQGALHEQYF
TGCAGCTTGCAGGGGGCATTGCACGAGCAGTACTTC
>TRBD1|TRBJ2-7|NA|17|TRBV7-9
CASSLGSQGRGDYEQYF
TGTGCCAGCAGCTTAGGCTCACAGGGGCGAGGGGACTACGAGCAGTACTTC
>NA|TRBJ1-4|NA|12|TRBV11-2
CASSSPREKLFF
TGTGCCAGCAGCTCGCCTCGGGAAAAACTGTTTTTT